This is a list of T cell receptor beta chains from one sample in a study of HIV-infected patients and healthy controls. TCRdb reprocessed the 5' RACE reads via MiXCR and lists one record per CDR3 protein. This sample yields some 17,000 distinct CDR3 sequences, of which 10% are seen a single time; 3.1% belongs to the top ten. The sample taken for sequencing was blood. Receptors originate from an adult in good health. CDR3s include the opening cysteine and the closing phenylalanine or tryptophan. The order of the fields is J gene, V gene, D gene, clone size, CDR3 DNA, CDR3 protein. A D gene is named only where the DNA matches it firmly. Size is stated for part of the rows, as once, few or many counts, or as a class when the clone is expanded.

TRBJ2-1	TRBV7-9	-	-	TGTGCCAGCAGCCGCGACGGCAGCTCCTACAATGAGCAGTTCTTC	CASSRDGSSYNEQFF
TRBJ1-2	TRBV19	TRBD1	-	TGTGCCAGTAGTGCACCGGGACAGGGCGGCTATGGCTACACCTTC	CASSAPGQGGYGYTF
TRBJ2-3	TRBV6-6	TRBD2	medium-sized	TGTGCCAGCAGCCACAGGGCGGGAGGGGGCACAGATACGCAGTATTTT	CASSHRAGGGTDTQYF
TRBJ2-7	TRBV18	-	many	TGTGCCAGCTCACCGGGCTTAACCTACGAGCAGTACTTC	CASSPGLTYEQYF
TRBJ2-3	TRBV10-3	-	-	TGTGCCATCAGGGCTGACGGGGTACCTACGCAGTATTTT	CAIRADGVPTQYF
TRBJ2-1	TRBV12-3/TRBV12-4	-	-	TGTGCCAGCAGTTGGGGGAGTGAGCAGTTCTTC	CASSWGSEQFF
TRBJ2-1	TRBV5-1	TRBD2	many	TGCGCCAGCAGCAGGGAGGGAGCTAGCTCCTACAATGAGCAGTTCTTC	CASSREGASSYNEQFF
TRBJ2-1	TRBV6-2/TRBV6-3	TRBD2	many	TGTGCCAGCAGTTACTTCGCCAGGCGGGAGAGGTTCAATGAGCAGTTCTTC	CASSYFARRERFNEQFF
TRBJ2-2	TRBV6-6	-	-	TGTGCCAGCAGCCACGCGACCGGGGAGCTGTTTTTT	CASSHATGELFF
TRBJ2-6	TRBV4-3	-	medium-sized	TGCGCCAGCAGCCAAGATCCCCCAGGGGGGGCCAACGTCCTGACTTTC	CASSQDPPGGANVLTF
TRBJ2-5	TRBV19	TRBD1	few	TGTGCCAGTAGTATTACAGGGGCTCGCCAAGAGACCCAGTACTTC	CASSITGARQETQYF
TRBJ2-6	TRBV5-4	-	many	TGTGCCAGCAGCTTGTTAGATGAAAACTCTGGGGCCAACGTCCTGACTTTC	CASSLLDENSGANVLTF
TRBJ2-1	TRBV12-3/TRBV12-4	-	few	TGTGCCAGCAGTTTGAATCGCGGGGAGCAGTTCTTC	CASSLNRGEQFF
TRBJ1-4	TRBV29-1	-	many	TGCAGCGTTGGGGACGGTTCTAATGAAAAACTGTTTTTT	CSVGDGSNEKLFF
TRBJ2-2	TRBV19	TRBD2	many	TGTGCCAGTAGTATAGCGGGGGGATCCACCGGGGAGCTGTTTTTT	CASSIAGGSTGELFF
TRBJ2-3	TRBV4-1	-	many	TGCGCCAGCAGCCCTCTCCCCTCTCTGACCGGCACAGATACGCAGTATTTT	CASSPLPSLTGTDTQYF
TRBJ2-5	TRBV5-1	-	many	TGCGCCAGCACCTTGGGGCCTAGGGTGGAGGAGACCCAGTACTTC	CASTLGPRVEETQYF
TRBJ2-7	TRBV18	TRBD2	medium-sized	TGTGCCAGCTCACCCGGACTAGCGACCACCTACGAGCAGTACTTC	CASSPGLATTYEQYF
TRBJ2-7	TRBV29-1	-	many	TGCAGCGTTGAGTATCTCTCCGGGAGCTCCTACGAGCAGTACTTC	CSVEYLSGSSYEQYF
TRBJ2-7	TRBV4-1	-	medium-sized	TGCGCCAGCAGCCATCCACCGGAAATCCCTACGAGCGGGCAGTACTTC	CASSHPPEIPTSGQYF
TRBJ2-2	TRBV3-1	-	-	TGTGCCAGCAGCCAGACTTCTGGGGAGCTGTTTTTT	CASSQTSGELFF
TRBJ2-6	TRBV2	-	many	TGTGCCAGCCGCCCAGGGCAGGGGATTGGGGCCAACGTCCTGACTTTC	CASRPGQGIGANVLTF
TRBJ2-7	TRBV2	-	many	TGTGCCAGCAGCGCAATCACCCCTCGAGTTGAGTCAGTTAGCTCCTACGAGCAGTACTTC	CASSAITPRVESVSSYEQYF
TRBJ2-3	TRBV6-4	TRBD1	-	TGTGCCAGCAGTGACTCGACAGGGGGGGGCACAGATACGCAGTATTTT	CASSDSTGGGTDTQYF
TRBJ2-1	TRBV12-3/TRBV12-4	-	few	TGTGCCAGCAGTTTCCGGGATCAGCAGTTCTTC	CASSFRDQQFF
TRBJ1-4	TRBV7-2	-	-	TGTGCCAGCAGCTTGCGGCCAGGGCCAAATGAAAAACTGTTTTTT	CASSLRPGPNEKLFF
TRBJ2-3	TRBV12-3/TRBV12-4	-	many	TGTGCCAGCAACCCAAGCCATAGCACAGATACGCAGTATTTT	CASNPSHSTDTQYF
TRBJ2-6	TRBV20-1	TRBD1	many	TGCAGTGCTAGAGGACACCGGGACAGGACCCCTGGGGCCAACGTCCTGACTTTC	CSARGHRDRTPGANVLTF
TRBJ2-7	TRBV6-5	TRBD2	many	TGTGCCAGCAGCAATGCGGGAGGGATACTCAACGAGCAGTACTTC	CASSNAGGILNEQYF
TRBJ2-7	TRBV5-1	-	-	TGCGCCAGCAGCTTGGAAGGCTACGAGCAGTACTTC	CASSLEGYEQYF
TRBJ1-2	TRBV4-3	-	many	TGCGCCAGCAGCCAAGAGGCGGGCGGCTATGGCTACACCTTC	CASSQEAGGYGYTF
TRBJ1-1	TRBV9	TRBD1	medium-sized	TGTGCCAGCAGCAGCTGGACAGGGGGGCCTGAAGCTTTCTTT	CASSSWTGGPEAFF
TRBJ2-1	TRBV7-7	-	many	TGTGCCAGCAGCTCGGGGGACAGCAATGAGCAGTTCTTC	CASSSGDSNEQFF
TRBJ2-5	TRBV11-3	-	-	TGTGCCAGCAGCTTAGTTACGGAGACCCAGTACTTC	CASSLVTETQYF
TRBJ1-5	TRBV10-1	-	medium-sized	TGCGCCAGCAGTGAGGGGGGAGGGCGGTATAGGGATCAGCCCCAGCATTTT	CASSEGGGRYRDQPQHF
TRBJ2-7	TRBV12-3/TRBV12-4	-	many	TGTGCCAGCAGGCCGACGGCGACCTACGAGCAGTACTTC	CASRPTATYEQYF
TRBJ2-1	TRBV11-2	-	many	TGTGCCAGCAGCTTATTGGGAAATGAGCAGTTCTTC	CASSLLGNEQFF
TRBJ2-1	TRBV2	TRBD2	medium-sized	TGTGCCAGTGTTCTAGCGGGGGGGGGAAATGAGCAGTTCTTC	CASVLAGGGNEQFF
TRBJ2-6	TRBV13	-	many	TGTGCCAGCAGCGGCACTTCCAACGTCCTGACTTTC	CASSGTSNVLTF
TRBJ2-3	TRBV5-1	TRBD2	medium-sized	TGCGCCAGCAGCTTGACAACTAGCGGGAGTGCCGGGTTTAGCACAGATACGCAGTATTTT	CASSLTTSGSAGFSTDTQYF
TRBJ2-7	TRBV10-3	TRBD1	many	TGTGCCATCAGTGAGTTTTCGGGGACAGGGCCTTACGAGCAGTACTTC	CAISEFSGTGPYEQYF
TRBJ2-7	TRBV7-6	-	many	TGTGCCAGCAGCCCAAATCTCCTGGGCTACGAGCAGTACTTC	CASSPNLLGYEQYF